Presented here are 22 T cell receptor beta chains from one specimen sequenced in a study of cytomegalovirus exposure and HLA in healthy donors. The PCR contained 60 Vbeta and 13 Jbeta primers. Data came from immunoSEQ multiplex PCR; TCRdb stores just in-frame clones and leaves some out. This sample contains around 120,000 clones. Sequencing input: PBMCs. The source of these receptors is a man aged 18 to 35 in good health and CMV-seronegative.

The chain couples TRBV30 to TRBJ1-2; D is possibly TRBD1 (6 bases). The CDR3 sequence is 14 residues long. V was trimmed by 3 bases and J by 0 bases, leaving 11 bases between them. CDR1 and CDR2 (germline): GTSNPN, SVGIG (reference sequence). CDR3 region: CAWRERTANYGYTF. For the CDR3, the DNA is TGTGCCTGGAGGGAAAGGACAGCTAACTATGGCTACACCTTC.

This chain joins TRBV27 and TRBJ2-5; D call uncertain. The V end was cut by 5 bases, the J end by 0 bases, with 7 bases between. Per the germline V gene, CDR1 is MNHEY and CDR2 is SMNVEV (reference sequence). The CDR3 is 13 residues long. CDR3 region: CASSPLNQETQYF. As DNA, the CDR3 is TGTGCCAGCAGTCCACTTAACCAAGAGACCCAGTACTTC.

The chain has TRBV5-1 and TRBJ1-3, with 8 bases fitting TRBD1. The CDR3 is 14 residues long. Trimming cost V 7 bases and J 4 bases; bases outside gene matches: 7. The germline gives CDR1 SGHRS, CDR2 YFSETQ. The CDR3, as DNA: TGCGCCAGCGGACAGGGAACGTCGGGAAACACCATATATTTT. Translated: CASGQGTSGNTIYF.

This chain connects TRBV9 to TRBJ1-1; tentative D call: TRBD1 (5 bases). Germline-derived CDR1 and CDR2 are SGDLS and YYNGEE. Trimming cost V 3 bases and J 1 base, with 7 bases left between them. This CDR3 is 13 amino acids long. The CDR3 loop is CASSAGGNTEAFF. CDR3 sequence (DNA): TGTGCCAGCAGCGCCGGGGGGAACACTGAAGCTTTCTTT.

The V and J genes are TRBV7-8 and TRBJ2-5, with D perhaps matching TRBD1 (5 bases). The length of the CDR3 is 11 residues. The germline V and J ends were trimmed by 2 bases and 7 bases, with 5 bases remaining between them. CDR1 is SGHVS, CDR2 FQNEAQ, per germline. The DNA of the CDR3 is TGTGCCAGCAGCTTAACAGGGACCCAGTACTTC. Protein product: CASSLTGTQYF.

V and J are TRBV25-1 and TRBJ1-1, with 7 bases fitting TRBD1. The CDR3 is 13 amino acids. CDR1 is MGHDK, CDR2 SYGVNS, per germline. V gave up 7 bases and J gave up 3 bases; unmatched junction bases: 5. In DNA, the CDR3 is TGTGCCAGCACTCCTACAGGGGACACTGAAGCTTTCTTT. It is translated as CASTPTGDTEAFF.

The chain recombines TRBV5-1 with TRBJ1-1; tentative D call: TRBD1 (6 bases). Germline V gene lookup returns CDR1 SGHRS and CDR2 YFSETQ. Trimming left V 4 bases short and J 2 bases short, with 15 bases between. This CDR3 is built from 15 residues. CDR3 amino acids: CASSLSVGTNTEAFF. CDR3 sequence (DNA): TGCGCCAGCAGCCTGTCCGTCGGGACAAACACTGAAGCTTTCTTT.

The genes are TRBV9 and TRBJ1-1; D gene ambiguous. The CDR3 length is 13 residues. Trimming stripped 2 bases from V and 6 bases from J, with 11 bases between. Looked up from germline, CDR1 is SGDLS and CDR2 is YYNGEE. As DNA, the CDR3 is TGTGCCAGCAGCGTTACGACACGCGCTGAAGCTTTCTTT. Protein product: CASSVTTRAEAFF.

J is TRBJ1-1 and V is TRBV13; D gene uncertain. Trimming removed 5 bases from V and 6 bases from J, with 13 bases in between. This CDR3 is 13 amino acids long. Germline CDR1 and CDR2: PRHDT and FYEKMQ (reference sequence). CDR3 amino acids: CASSLRGWPEAFF. As DNA, the CDR3 is TGTGCCAGCAGCCTCAGAGGGTGGCCTGAAGCTTTCTTT.

V is TRBV5-4 and J is TRBJ1-2; 9 bases map to TRBD1. Germline loops: CDR1 SGHNT, CDR2 YYREEE (reference sequence). The V segment lost 2 bases and the J segment 6 bases; nucleotides outside the gene matches: 5. The CDR3 runs 14 residues. The CDR3 nucleotides are TGTGCCAGCAGCTTCCGGGACAGGGATGATGGCTACACCTTC. Its translation: CASSFRDRDDGYTF.

V and J are TRBV19 and TRBJ1-2; possibly TRBD1 for D (6 bases). Germline loops: CDR1 LNHDA, CDR2 SQIVND (reference sequence). This CDR3 region has 12 residues. The ends were cut back, 8 bases at V and 4 bases at J, with 11 bases in the middle. In DNA, the CDR3 is TGTGCCAGTCGGGAACAGGGCTATGGCTACACCTTC. Protein: CASREQGYGYTF.

The genes are TRBV2 and TRBJ1-5; weak D call: TRBD1 (6 bases). Deletions cut 7 bases from V and 3 bases from J, with 13 bases between. The CDR3 extends over 14 amino acids. Looked up from germline, CDR1 is SNHLY and CDR2 is FYNNEI. The DNA for the CDR3 is TGTGCCAGCATGGACAGACCGAACAATCAGCCCCAGCATTTT. Its translation: CASMDRPNNQPQHF.

CDR3 in amino acids: CASTDRGYEQYF. The DNA for the CDR3 is TGTGCCAGCACTGACAGGGGCTACGAGCAGTACTTC. The chain couples TRBV6-5 to TRBJ2-7; 8 positions agree with TRBD1. There are 12 residues in the CDR3. Trimming at V came to 7 bases and at J to 3 bases, leaving 2 bases not matched to a gene. Germline V lookup: CDR1 MNHEY, CDR2 SVGAGI.

This rearrangement joins TRBV21-1 to TRBJ2-3; the table names TRBD2, a call not compared with the DNA. TRBV21-1 is deemed a pseudogene. The CDR3 sequence is 17 residues long. This CDR3 is CASAITLAEGNTDTQYF. The CDR3 nucleotides read TGTGCCAGCGCGATCACGTTAGCGGAGGGAAACACAGATACGCAGTATTTT.

This sequence joins TRBV7-8 and TRBJ2-5, with 8 bases fitting TRBD2. Trimming at V came to 5 bases and at J to 9 bases, leaving 14 bases not matched to a gene. The CDR3 has 15 amino acids. Germline assignment: CDR1 SGHVS and CDR2 FQNEAQ. This CDR3 reads CASSPRRGDPKAQYF. The CDR3 bases are TGTGCCAGCAGCCCCCGGCGGGGGGACCCCAAGGCCCAGTACTTC. The whole variable domain, remainder taken from reference TRBV7-8 and TRBJ2-5, is GAGVSQSPRYKVAKRGQDVALRCDPISGHVSLFWYQQALGQGPEFLTYFQNEAQLDKSGLPSDRFFAERPEGSVSTLKIQRTQQEDSAVYLCASSPRRGDPKAQYFGPGTRLLVL.

V is TRBV7-8 and J is TRBJ2-7; maybe TRBD1 (5 bases). Trimming cost V 1 base and J 3 bases, with 10 bases left between them. The germline V gene encodes CDR1 SGHVS and CDR2 FQNEAQ. The CDR3 is 14 amino acids. The DNA for the CDR3 is TGTGCCAGCAGCTTAGGGACGACAGACTACGAGCAGTACTTC. Translating gives CASSLGTTDYEQYF.

The genes are TRBV9 and TRBJ2-1; a weak D match, TRBD2 (5 bases). In germline, CDR1 is SGDLS, CDR2 YYNGEE. The CDR3 runs 15 residues. Trimming removed 1 base at V and 1 base at J, with 9 bases between. DNA for the CDR3: TGTGCCAGCAGCGTATCAGCGGCTTCCTACAATGAGCAGTTCTTC. This sequence encodes CASSVSAASYNEQFF.

This chain joins TRBV5-4 and TRBJ1-1; D perhaps matches TRBD1 (5 bases). Germline V gives CDR1 SGHNT, CDR2 YYREEE (reference sequence). The V end lost 4 bases, the J end lost 5 bases, and 15 bases lay between the germline ends. This CDR3 region has 14 residues. In DNA, the CDR3 is TGTGCCAGCAGCCTGCAAGGGGTCAGTACTGAAGCTTTCTTT. Amino acid sequence: CASSLQGVSTEAFF.

The genes are TRBV29-1 and TRBJ2-5, with TRBD2 identical over 9 bases. Trimming at V came to 4 bases and at J to 6 bases, leaving 12 bases not matched to a gene. Per the germline V gene, CDR1 is SQVTM and CDR2 is ANQGSEA. This CDR3 spans 15 amino acids. The DNA of the CDR3 is TGCAGCGTTGGGTATAGACTAGCGGAAGGAAAGACCCAGTACTTC. The encoded protein is CSVGYRLAEGKTQYF.

This chain uses TRBV27 with TRBJ2-6; 9 bases fit TRBD1. Germline CDR1 is MNHEY and CDR2 is SMNVEV (reference sequence). V trimming: 5 bases; J trimming: 0 bases; junction bases outside the gene matches: 11. This CDR3 contains 19 residues. The CDR3 DNA sequence: TGTGCCAGCAGTCAGGGACAGGGTTTGGTCTTCTCTGGGGCCAACGTCCTGACTTTC. Amino acids: CASSQGQGLVFSGANVLTF.

The chain uses TRBV27 and TRBJ2-6; tentative D call: TRBD2 (7 bases). The CDR3 is 18 residues long. Trimming stripped 5 bases from V and 0 bases from J, with 17 bases between. Germline lookup yields CDR1 MNHEY and CDR2 SMNVEV (reference sequence). The CDR3 sequence is CASSKGGGLTSGANVLTF. The CDR3 DNA is TGTGCCAGCAGTAAGGGGGGGGGCCTTACCTCTGGGGCCAACGTCCTGACTTTC. The entire variable domain, with the rest obtained from reference TRBV27 and TRBJ2-6, is as follows: EAQVTQNPRYLITVTGKKLTVTCSQNMNHEYMSWYRQDPGLGLRQIYYSMNVEVTDKGDVPEGYKVSRKEKRNFPLILESPSPNQTSLYFCASSKGGGLTSGANVLTFGAGSRLTVL.

This chain uses TRBV7-9 with TRBJ1-2; D is unresolved. The CDR3 has 13 amino acids. From germline, CDR1 is SEHNR and CDR2 FQNEAQ (reference sequence). V was clipped by 2 bases and J by 5 bases, with 9 bases between them. The CDR3 region has the DNA TGTGCCAGCAGCTTAAGGTCGGGGTATGGCTACACCTTC. Translating gives CASSLRSGYGYTF.